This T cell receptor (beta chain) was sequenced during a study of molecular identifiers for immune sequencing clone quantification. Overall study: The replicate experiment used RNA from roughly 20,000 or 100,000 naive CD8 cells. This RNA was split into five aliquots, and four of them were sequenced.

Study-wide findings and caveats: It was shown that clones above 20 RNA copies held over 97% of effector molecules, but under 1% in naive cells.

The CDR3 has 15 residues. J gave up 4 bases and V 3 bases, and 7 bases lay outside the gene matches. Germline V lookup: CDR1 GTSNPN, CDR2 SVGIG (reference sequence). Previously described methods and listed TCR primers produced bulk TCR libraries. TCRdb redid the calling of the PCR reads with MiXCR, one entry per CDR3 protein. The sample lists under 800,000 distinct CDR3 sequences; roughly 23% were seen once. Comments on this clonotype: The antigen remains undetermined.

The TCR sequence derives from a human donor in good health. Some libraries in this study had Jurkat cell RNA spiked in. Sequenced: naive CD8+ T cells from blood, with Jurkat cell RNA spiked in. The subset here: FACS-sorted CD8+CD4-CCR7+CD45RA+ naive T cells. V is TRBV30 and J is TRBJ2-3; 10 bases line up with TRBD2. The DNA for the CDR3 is TGTGCCTGGAGCTGGCCAGCGGGGGGGGCAGATACGCAGTATTTT. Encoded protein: CAWSWPAGGADTQYF.